A few counts support the clone carrying this TCR beta chain. The data belong to a study of blood T cell repertoires in COVID-19. Study as a whole: There were acute and convalescent COVID-19 samples, and they came from the United States, Italy and Spain. PBMCs, B-cell-depleted T cells, or T cells provided the cDNA or gDNA that made up the material.

This CDR3 region has 14 residues. The germline gives CDR1 SGHNT, CDR2 YYREEE (reference sequence). The V gene end was trimmed by 9 bases and the J gene end by 1 base; junction bases not matched to a gene: 4. The data were produced by immunoSEQ multiplex PCR, yet TCRdb's version contains in-frame clones alone and is incomplete. This sample has some 130,000 clones, with 70% to 85% found just once. This sequence was found in a man aged 60-69 years who had recovered from COVID-19. Specimen: peripheral blood. The V gene is TRBV5-4, the J gene TRBJ2-5; 12 bases map to TRBD2. The CDR3 sequence: CATTSGGTQETQYF. CDR3 sequence (DNA): TGTGCCACCACTAGCGGGGGGACCCAAGAGACCCAGTACTTC. The whole variable domain, filled in from reference TRBV5-4 and TRBJ2-5, reads ETGVTQSPTHLIKTRGQQVTLRCSSQSGHNTVSWYQQALGQGPQFIFQYYREEENGRGNFPPRFSGLQFPNYSSELNVNALELDDSALYLCATTSGGTQETQYFGPGTRLLVL.